This entry describes one T cell receptor beta chain. The data belong to a study of identical twins. TCRdb reprocessed the 5' RACE reads via MiXCR and lists one record per CDR3 protein. The sample lists about 810,000 distinct CDR3 sequences, roughly an eighth occurring once. These same data were also listed under a study on yellow fever vaccine responses in identical twins.

The sequence was collected from a woman aged 18-30 years in good health. The sample taken for sequencing was PBMCs.

CDR3 in DNA: TGCGCCAGCAGCCATCCCCTTGGGGAGACCCAGTACTTC. It encodes CASSHPLGETQYF. This chain uses TRBV4-1 with TRBJ2-5, with D unclear. V lost 3 bases and J 5 bases, leaving 10 bases between the germline ends. Germline V gene sequence: CDR1 MGHRA, CDR2 YSYEKL. The CDR3 is 13 residues long.